The sequence of this T cell receptor (beta chain) was determined in a study of Graves' ophthalmopathy and Graves' hyperthyroidism. Amplified TCR beta CDR3 regions were obtained using RNA transcripts as template. A first-round RT-PCR used HTBI primers, followed by a second-round multiplex PCR. TCRdb fed the multiplex PCR reads into MiXCR, producing one record per CDR3 protein. The table includes over a million distinct CDR3 sequences, about 38% detected once. Germline loops: CDR1 WSHSY, CDR2 SAAADI. V was clipped by 4 bases and J by 8 bases, with 17 bases between them. This CDR3 region has 14 residues. This clonotype occurred a few times. The antigen is not known. Hyperthyroidism was new, under 2 months, in patients aged 18 to 65. Patients were left out if they had other autoimmune diseases, uncontrolled infections, pregnancy or lactation. Study outcomes and limitations: Thyroid clonotypes that were expanded above 0.001 frequency mostly also appeared in blood. As the model predicted ophthalmopathy progression, it achieved a sensitivity of approximately 65% and a specificity of around 76%.

The sample consisted of peripheral blood or thyroid tissue (not recorded which). This TCR derives from an adult man with Graves' hyperthyroidism. J is TRBJ1-2 and V is TRBV10-2; D call uncertain. The CDR3 DNA sequence: TGCGCCAGCAGTGCCGGACTAGCGGGAGTCGGCTACACCTTC. Its protein product is CASSAGLAGVGYTF.